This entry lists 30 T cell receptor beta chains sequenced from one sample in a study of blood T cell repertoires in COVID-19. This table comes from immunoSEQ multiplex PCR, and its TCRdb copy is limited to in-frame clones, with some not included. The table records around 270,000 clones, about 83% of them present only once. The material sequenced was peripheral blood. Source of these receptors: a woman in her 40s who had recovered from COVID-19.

The CDR3 sequence is CASSYPPCQNYGYTF. The DNA for the CDR3 is TGTGCCAGCAGCTACCCCCCGTGCCAGAACTATGGCTACACCTTC. The chain is built from TRBV6-5 and TRBJ1-2; no firm D call. Germline V gene sequence: CDR1 MNHEY, CDR2 SVGAGI. The CDR3 extends over 15 amino acids. Trimming removed 6 bases from V and 2 bases from J, with 16 bases in between.

The CDR3 spells CASSIPTGRSGANVLTF. CDR3 nucleotides: TGCGCCAGCAGCATTCCGACAGGGCGGTCTGGGGCCAACGTCCTGACTTTC. The chain recombines TRBV5-1 with TRBJ2-6; 7 bases agree with TRBD1. V gave up 4 bases and J gave up 1 base; unmatched junction bases: 8. The CDR3 runs 17 residues. The germline V gene encodes CDR1 SGHRS and CDR2 YFSETQ.

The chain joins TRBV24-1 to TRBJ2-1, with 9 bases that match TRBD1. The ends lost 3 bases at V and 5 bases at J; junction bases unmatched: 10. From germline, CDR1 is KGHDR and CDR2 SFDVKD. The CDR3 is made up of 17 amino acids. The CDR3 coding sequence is TGTGCCACCAGTGATCCCAAGGACAGGGGTTACCACAATGAGCAGTTCTTC. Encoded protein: CATSDPKDRGYHNEQFF.

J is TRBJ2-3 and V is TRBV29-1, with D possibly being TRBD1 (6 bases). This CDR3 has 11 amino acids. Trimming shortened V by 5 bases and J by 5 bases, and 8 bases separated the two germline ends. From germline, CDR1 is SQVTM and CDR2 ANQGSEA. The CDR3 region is CSVKTGDTQYF. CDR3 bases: TGCAGCGTTAAGACAGGAGATACGCAGTATTTT.

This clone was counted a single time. CDR3 protein: CASSITGGNEQFF. The CDR3, as DNA: TGTGCCAGTAGTATCACAGGGGGCAATGAGCAGTTCTTC. This chain links TRBV19 with TRBJ2-1; TRBD1 matches 8 bases. Germline trimming cut 3 bases from V and 6 bases from J; bases unmatched to any gene: 1. Germline V lookup: CDR1 LNHDA, CDR2 SQIVND (reference sequence). The CDR3 consists of 13 residues.

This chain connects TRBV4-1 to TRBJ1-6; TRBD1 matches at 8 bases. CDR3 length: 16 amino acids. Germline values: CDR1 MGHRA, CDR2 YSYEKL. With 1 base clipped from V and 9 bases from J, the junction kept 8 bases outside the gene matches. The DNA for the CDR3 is TGCGCCAGCAGCCAAGCAAGGACAGGGTCCAGTTCACCCCTCCACTTT. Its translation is CASSQARTGSSSPLHF.

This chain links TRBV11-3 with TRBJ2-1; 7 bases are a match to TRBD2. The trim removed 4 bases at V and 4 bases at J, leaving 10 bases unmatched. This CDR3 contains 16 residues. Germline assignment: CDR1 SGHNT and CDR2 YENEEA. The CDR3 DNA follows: TGTGCCAGCAGCTATCGACAAGGGAGGGGATACAATGAGCAGTTCTTC. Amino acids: CASSYRQGRGYNEQFF.

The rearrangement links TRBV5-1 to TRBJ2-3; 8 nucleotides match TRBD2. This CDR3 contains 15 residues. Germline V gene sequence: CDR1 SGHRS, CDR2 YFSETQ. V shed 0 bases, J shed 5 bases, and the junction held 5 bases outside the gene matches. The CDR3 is CASSLEGLDLDTQYF. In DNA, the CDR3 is TGCGCCAGCAGCTTGGAGGGACTAGACTTAGATACGCAGTATTTT.

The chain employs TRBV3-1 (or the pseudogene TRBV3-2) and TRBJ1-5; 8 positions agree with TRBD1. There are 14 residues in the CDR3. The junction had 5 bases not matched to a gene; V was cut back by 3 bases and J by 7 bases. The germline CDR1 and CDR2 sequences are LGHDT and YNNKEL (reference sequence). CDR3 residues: CASSQGQVGQPQHF. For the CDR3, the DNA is TGTGCCAGCAGCCAGGGACAGGTAGGGCAGCCCCAGCATTTT.

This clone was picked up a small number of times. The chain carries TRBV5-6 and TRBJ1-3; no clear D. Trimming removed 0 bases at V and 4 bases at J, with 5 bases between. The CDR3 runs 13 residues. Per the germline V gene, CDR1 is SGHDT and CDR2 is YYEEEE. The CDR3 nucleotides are TGTGCCAGCAGCTTGGCCAGAGGAAACACCATATATTTT. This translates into CASSLARGNTIYF.

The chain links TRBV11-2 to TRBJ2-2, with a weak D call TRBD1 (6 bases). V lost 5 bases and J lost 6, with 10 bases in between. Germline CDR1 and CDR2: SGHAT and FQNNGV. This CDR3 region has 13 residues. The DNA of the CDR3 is TGTGCCAGCAGCGGTACAGGGCCCGGGGAGCTGTTTTTT. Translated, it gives CASSGTGPGELFF.

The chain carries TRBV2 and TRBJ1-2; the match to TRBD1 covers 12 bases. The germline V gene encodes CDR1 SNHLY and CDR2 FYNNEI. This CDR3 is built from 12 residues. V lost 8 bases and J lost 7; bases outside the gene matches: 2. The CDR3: CASGTGGRGYTF. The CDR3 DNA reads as TGTGCCAGCGGGACAGGGGGCCGTGGCTACACCTTC.

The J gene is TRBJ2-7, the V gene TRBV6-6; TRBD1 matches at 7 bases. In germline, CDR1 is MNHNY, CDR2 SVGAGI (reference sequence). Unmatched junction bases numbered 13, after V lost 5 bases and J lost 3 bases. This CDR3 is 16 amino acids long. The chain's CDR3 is CASSASRGGGYYEQYF. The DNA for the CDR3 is TGTGCCAGCAGTGCGTCTCGAGGGGGCGGTTACTACGAGCAGTACTTC.

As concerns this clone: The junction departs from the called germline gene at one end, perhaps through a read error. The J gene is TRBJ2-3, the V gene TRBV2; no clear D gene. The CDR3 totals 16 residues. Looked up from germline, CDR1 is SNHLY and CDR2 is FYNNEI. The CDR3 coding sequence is TGTGCCAGCAGTGATTGGGCAGTAGAAAGCACAGATATGCAGTATTTT. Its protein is CASSDWAVESTDMQYF.

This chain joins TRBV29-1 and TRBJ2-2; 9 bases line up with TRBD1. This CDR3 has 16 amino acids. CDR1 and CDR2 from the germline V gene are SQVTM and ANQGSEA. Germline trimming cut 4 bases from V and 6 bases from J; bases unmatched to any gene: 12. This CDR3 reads CSVVGLGTGISGELFF. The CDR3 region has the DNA TGCAGCGTTGTAGGATTGGGGACAGGGATCTCCGGGGAGCTGTTTTTT.

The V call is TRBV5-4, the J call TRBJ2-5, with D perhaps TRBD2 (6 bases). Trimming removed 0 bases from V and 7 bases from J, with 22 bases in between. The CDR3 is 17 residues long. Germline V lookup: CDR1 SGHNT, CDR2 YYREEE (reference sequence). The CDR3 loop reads CASSLGGTPNPAGTQYF. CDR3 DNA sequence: TGTGCCAGCAGCTTGGGGGGGACTCCGAACCCTGCGGGGACCCAGTACTTC.

This CDR3 reads CASTIRGEQFF. The CDR3 nucleotides read TGTGCCAGCACTATCCGGGGAGAGCAGTTCTTC. The J gene is TRBJ2-1, the V gene TRBV12-3 or TRBV12-4; D may be TRBD2 (5 bases). This CDR3 spans 11 amino acids. V shed 7 bases and J shed 10 bases, with 11 bases lying between them.

DNA for the CDR3: TGTGCCAGCAGTCGGACAGGGTTTGTAAATGAGCAGTTCTTC. Its protein is CASSRTGFVNEQFF. V and J are TRBV27 and TRBJ2-1; 8 bases fit TRBD1. V dropped 5 bases and J dropped 7; count of bases not matched to a gene: 7. The CDR3 extends over 14 amino acids. Germline V gene sequence: CDR1 MNHEY, CDR2 SMNVEV (reference sequence).

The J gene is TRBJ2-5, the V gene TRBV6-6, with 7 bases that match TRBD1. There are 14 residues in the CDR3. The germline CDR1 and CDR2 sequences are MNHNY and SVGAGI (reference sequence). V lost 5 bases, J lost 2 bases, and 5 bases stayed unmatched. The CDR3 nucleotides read TGTGCCAGCAGTCGGACAGGCCGACAAGAGACCCAGTACTTC. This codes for CASSRTGRQETQYF.

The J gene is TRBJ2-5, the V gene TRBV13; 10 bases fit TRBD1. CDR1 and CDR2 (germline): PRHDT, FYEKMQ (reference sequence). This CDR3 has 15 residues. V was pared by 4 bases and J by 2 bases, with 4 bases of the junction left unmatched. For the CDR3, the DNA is TGTGCCAGCAGCTCCCCGGGACAGGGGCAAGAGACCCAGTACTTC. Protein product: CASSSPGQGQETQYF. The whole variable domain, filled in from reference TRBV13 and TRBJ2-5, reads AAGVIQSPRHLIKEKRETATLKCYPIPRHDTVYWYQQGPGQDPQFLISFYEKMQSDKGSIPDRFSAQQFSDYHSELNMSSLELGDSALYFCASSSPGQGQETQYFGPGTRLLVL.

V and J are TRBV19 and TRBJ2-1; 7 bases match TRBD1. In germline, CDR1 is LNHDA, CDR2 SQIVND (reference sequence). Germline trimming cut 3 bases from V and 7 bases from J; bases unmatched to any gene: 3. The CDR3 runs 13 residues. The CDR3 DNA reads TGTGCCAGTAGTATCGACAGGGAAAATGAGCAGTTCTTC. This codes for CASSIDRENEQFF.

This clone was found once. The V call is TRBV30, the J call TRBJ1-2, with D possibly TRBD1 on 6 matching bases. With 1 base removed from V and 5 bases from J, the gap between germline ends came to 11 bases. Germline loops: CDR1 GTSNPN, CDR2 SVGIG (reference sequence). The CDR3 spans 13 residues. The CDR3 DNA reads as TGTGCCTGGAGTGAGGGGGTTGGGTATGGCTACACCTTC. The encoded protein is CAWSEGVGYGYTF.

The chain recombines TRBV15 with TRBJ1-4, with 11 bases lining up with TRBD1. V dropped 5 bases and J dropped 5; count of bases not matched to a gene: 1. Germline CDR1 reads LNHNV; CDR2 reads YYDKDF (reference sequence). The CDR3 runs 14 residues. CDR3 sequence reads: CATSRDRGNEKLFF. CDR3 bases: TGTGCCACCAGCCGGGACAGGGGGAATGAAAAACTGTTTTTT.

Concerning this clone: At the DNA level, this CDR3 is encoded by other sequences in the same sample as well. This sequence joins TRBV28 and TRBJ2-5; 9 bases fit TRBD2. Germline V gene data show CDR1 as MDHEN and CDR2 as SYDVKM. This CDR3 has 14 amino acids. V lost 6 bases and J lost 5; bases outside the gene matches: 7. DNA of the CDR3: TGTGCCAGCAGCTTAAGCGGGGGGAAGGAGACCCAGTACTTC. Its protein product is CASSLSGGKETQYF.

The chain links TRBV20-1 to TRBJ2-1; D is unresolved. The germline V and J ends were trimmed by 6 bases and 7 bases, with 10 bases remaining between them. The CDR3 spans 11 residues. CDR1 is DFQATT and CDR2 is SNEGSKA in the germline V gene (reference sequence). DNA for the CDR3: TGCAGTGCGAGGTGGAGAAATGAGCAGTTCTTC. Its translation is CSARWRNEQFF.

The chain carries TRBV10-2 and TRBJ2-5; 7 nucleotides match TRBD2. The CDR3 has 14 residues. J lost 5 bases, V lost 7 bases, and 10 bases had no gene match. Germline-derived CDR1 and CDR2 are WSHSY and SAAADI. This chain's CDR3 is CASMVGGTGETQYF. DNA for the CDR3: TGCGCCAGCATGGTGGGGGGGACGGGGGAGACCCAGTACTTC.

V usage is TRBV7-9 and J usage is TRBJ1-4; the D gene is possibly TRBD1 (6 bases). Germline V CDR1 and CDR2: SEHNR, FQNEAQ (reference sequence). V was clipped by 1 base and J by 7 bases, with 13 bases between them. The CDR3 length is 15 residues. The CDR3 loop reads CASSLGGLSGEKLFF. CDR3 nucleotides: TGTGCCAGCAGCTTAGGGGGGCTTAGTGGTGAAAAACTGTTTTTT.

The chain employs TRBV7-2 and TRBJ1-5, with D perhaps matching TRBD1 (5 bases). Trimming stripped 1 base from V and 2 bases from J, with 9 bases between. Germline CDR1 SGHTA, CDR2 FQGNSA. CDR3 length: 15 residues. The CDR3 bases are TGTGCCAGCAGCTTAGGACAGAGACGCAATCAGCCCCAGCATTTT. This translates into CASSLGQRRNQPQHF. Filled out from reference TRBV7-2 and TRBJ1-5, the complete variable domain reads GAGVSQSPSNKVTEKGKDVELRCDPISGHTALYWYRQSLGQGLEFLIYFQGNSAPDKSGLPSDRFSAERTGGSVSTLTIQRTQQEDSAVYLCASSLGQRRNQPQHFGDGTRLSIL.

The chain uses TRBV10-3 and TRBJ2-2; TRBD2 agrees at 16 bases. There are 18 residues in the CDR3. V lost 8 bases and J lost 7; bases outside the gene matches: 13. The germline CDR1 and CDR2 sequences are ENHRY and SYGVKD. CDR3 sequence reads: CAISKSGTSGGAVGELFF. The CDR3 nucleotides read TGTGCCATCTCAAAATCCGGGACTAGCGGGGGGGCCGTCGGGGAGCTGTTTTTT.

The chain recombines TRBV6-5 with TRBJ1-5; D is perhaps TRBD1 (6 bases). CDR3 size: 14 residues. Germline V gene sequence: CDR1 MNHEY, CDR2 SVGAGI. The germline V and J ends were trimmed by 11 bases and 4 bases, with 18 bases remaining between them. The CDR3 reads CAAATGDPNQPQHF. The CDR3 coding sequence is TGTGCCGCCGCGACAGGCGACCCTAATCAGCCCCAGCATTTT.